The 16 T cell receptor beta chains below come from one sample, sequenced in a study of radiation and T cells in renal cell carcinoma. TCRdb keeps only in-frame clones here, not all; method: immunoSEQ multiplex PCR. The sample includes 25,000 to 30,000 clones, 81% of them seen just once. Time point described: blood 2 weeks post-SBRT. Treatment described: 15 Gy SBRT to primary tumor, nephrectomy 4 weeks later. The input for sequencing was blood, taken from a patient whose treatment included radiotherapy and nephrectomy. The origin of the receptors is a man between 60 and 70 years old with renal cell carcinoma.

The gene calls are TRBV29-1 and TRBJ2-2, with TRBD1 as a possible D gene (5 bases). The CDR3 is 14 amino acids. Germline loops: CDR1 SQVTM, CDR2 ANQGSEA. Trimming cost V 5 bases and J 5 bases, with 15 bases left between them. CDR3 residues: CSVRQSHGTGELFF. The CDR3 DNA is TGCAGCGTTCGACAGTCGCATGGGACCGGGGAGCTGTTTTTT.

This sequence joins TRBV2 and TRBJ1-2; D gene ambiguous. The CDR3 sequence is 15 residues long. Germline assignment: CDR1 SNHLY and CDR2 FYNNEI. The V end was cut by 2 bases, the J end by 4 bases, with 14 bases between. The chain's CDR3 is CASSESLQSPYGYTF. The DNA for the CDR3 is TGTGCCAGCAGTGAATCGCTTCAGAGCCCCTATGGCTACACCTTC.

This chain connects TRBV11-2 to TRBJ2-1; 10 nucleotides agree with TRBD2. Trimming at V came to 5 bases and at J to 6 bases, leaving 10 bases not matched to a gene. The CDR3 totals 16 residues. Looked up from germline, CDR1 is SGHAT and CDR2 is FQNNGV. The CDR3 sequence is CASSPNLAGVSNEQFF. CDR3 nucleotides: TGTGCCAGCAGCCCAAACCTAGCGGGAGTATCCAATGAGCAGTTCTTC.

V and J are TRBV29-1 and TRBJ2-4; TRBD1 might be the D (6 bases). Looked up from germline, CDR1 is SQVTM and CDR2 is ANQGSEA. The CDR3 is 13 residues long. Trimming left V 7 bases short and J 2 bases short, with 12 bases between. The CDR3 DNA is TGCAGCGCCATACAGGGAACCAAAAACATTCAGTACTTC. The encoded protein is CSAIQGTKNIQYF.

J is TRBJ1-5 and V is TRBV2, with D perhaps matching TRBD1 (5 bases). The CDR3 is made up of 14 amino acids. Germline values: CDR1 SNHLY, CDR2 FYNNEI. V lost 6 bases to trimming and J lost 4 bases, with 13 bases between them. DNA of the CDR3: TGTGCCAGCAGAGAGAGACAGACGAATCAGCCCCAGCATTTT. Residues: CASRERQTNQPQHF.

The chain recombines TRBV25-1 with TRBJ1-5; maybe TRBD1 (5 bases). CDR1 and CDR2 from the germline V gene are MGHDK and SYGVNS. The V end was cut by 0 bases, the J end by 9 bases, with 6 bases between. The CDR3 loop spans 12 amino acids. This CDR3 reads CASSEYGGPQHF. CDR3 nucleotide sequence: TGTGCCAGCAGTGAATACGGGGGGCCCCAGCATTTT. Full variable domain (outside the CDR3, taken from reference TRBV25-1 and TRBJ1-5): EADIYQTPRYLVIGTGKKITLECSQTMGHDKMYWYQQDPGMELHLIHYSYGVNSTEKGDLSSESTVSRIRTEHFPLTLESARPSHTSQYLCASSEYGGPQHFGDGTRLSIL.

The CDR3 reads CASSMTSGSYEQYF. Written as DNA, the CDR3 is TGTGCCAGTAGTATGACTAGCGGGAGTTACGAGCAGTACTTC. This chain links TRBV19 with TRBJ2-7; 12 positions agree with TRBD2. J lost 4 bases, V lost 3 bases, and 1 base had no gene match. The CDR3 spans 14 residues. The germline gives CDR1 LNHDA, CDR2 SQIVND (reference sequence).

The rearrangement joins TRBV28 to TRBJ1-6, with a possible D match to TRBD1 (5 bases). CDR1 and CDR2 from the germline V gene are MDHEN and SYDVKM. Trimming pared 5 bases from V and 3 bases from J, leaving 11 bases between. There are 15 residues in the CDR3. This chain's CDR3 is CASSKGTVYNSPLHF. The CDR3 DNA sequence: TGTGCCAGCAGTAAAGGGACGGTCTATAATTCACCCCTCCACTTT.

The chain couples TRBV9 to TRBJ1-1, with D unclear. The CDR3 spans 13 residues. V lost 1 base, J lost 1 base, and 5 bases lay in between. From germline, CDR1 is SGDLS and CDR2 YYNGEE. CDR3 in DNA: TGTGCCAGCAGCGTATTTGAGAACACTGAAGCTTTCTTT. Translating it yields CASSVFENTEAFF.

CDR3 protein: CATSRDLVDDPWSYTF. DNA of the CDR3: TGTGCCACCAGCAGAGATTTAGTAGACGACCCCTGGAGCTACACCTTC. The chain carries TRBV15 and TRBJ1-2; unclear D gene. The CDR3 loop spans 16 amino acids. CDR1 is LNHNV and CDR2 is YYDKDF in the germline V gene (reference sequence). V was pared by 0 bases and J by 9 bases, with 20 bases between.

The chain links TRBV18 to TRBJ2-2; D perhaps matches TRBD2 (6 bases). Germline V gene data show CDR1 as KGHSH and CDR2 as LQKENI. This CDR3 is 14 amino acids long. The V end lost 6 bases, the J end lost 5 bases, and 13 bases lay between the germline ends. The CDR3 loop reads CASSKEGGTGELFF. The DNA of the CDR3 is TGTGCCAGCTCCAAGGAGGGTGGAACCGGGGAGCTGTTTTTT.

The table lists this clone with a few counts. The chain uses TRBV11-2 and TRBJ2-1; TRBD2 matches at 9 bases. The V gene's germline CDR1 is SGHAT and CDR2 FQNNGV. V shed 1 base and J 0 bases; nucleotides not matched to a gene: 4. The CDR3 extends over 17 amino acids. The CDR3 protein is CASSLGGSGSSYNEQFF. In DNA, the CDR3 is TGTGCCAGCAGCTTAGGAGGTAGCGGGAGCTCCTACAATGAGCAGTTCTTC.

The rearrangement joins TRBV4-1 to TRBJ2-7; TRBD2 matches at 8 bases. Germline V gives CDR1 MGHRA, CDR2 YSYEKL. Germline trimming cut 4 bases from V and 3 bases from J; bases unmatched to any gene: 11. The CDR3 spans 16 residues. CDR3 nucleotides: TGCGCCAGCAGCCGCTCAAGCGGGAGTCCTGACTACGAGCAGTACTTC. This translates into CASSRSSGSPDYEQYF.

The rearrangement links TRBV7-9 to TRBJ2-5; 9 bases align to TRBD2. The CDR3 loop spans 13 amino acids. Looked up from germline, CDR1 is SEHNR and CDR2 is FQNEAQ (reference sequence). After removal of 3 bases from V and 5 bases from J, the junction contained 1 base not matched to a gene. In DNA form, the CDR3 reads TGTGCCAGCAGCTTTGCGGGAGGGGAGACCCAGTACTTC. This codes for CASSFAGGETQYF.

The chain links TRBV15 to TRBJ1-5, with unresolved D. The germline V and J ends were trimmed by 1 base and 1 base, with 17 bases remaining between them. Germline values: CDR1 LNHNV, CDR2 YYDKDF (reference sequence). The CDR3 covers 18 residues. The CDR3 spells CATSRAHLRLESNQPQHF. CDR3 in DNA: TGTGCCACCAGCAGAGCCCACCTAAGATTGGAGAGCAATCAGCCCCAGCATTTT. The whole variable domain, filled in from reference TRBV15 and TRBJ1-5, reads DAMVIQNPRYQVTQFGKPVTLSCSQTLNHNVMYWYQQKSSQAPKLLFHYYDKDFNNEADTPDNFQSRRPNTSFCFLDIRSPGLGDTAMYLCATSRAHLRLESNQPQHFGDGTRLSIL.

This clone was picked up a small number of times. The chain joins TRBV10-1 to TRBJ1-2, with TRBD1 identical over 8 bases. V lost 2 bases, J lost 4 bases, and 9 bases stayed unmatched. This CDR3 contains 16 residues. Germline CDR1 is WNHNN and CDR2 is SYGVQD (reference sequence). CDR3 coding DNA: TGCGCCAGCAGTGAGGACCCACAGGGGGTTGGCTATGGCTACACCTTC. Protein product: CASSEDPQGVGYGYTF.